The clone carrying this TCR beta chain has just a few counts. Its specificity is unknown. This specimen comes from a study of T cell repertoires in cytomegalovirus infection. Study background: Signatures in public TCR beta sequences pointed to both CMV infection and matching HLA type.

The CDR3 runs to 13 residues. V was cut by 1 base and J by 9 bases, with 12 bases left in between. Germline-derived CDR1 and CDR2 are LGHNA and YSLEER. TCRdb reprocessed the reads with MiXCR, giving one entry per CDR3 protein. The profile covers 250,000 to 300,000 distinct CDR3 sequences, with about 20% appearing a single time and about 20% taken by the ten largest. Findings and limits, study-wide: Identification of carriers of CMV plus the relevant HLA was performed using cumulative public TCR beta family frequency.

The TCR sequence derives from a human donor in good health (CMV status not recorded). Some clones in this sample may be carry-over from other donors' samples. Sequencing used cultured PBMCs, obtained from culture after CMV antigen stimulation. V usage is TRBV4-3 and J usage is TRBJ1-2, with D possibly being TRBD1 (5 bases). DNA for the CDR3: TGCGCCAGCAGCCAAGGACAGCTAAGCAGCTACACCTTC. It is translated as CASSQGQLSSYTF.